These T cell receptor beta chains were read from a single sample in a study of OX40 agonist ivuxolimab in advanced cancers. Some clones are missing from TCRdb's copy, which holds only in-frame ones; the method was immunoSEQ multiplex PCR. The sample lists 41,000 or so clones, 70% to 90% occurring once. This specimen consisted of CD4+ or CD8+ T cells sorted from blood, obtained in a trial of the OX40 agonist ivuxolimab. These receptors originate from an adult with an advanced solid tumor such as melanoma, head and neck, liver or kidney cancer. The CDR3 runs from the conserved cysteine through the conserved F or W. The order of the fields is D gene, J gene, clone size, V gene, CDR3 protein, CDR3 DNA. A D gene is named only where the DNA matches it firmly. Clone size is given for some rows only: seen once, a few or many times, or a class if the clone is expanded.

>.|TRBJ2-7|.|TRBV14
CASSQQVSYEQYF
TGTGCCAGCAGCCAACAGGTCTCCTACGAGCAGTACTTC
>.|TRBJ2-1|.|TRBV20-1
CSGGDNDEQFF
TGCAGTGGGGGGGATAACGATGAGCAGTTCTTC
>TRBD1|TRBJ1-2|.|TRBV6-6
CASNPGQGANYGYTF
TGTGCCAGCAATCCCGGACAGGGAGCTAACTATGGCTACACCTTC
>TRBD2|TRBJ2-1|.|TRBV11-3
CASSQIRTSVYNEQFF
TGTGCCAGCAGCCAAATCAGGACTAGCGTCTACAATGAGCAGTTCTTC
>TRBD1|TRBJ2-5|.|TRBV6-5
CASNRGETQYF
TGTGCCAGCAACAGGGGAGAGACCCAGTACTTC
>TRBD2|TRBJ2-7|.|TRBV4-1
CASSHWTSPYEQYF
TGCGCCAGCAGCCACTGGACTAGTCCCTACGAGCAGTACTTC
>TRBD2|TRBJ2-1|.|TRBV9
CASSVGGGSSYNEQFF
TGTGCCAGCAGCGTAGGGGGCGGGAGCTCCTACAATGAGCAGTTCTTC
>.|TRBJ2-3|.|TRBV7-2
CASSPLRSTDTQYF
TGTGCCAGCAGCCCCCTAAGGAGCACAGATACGCAGTATTTT
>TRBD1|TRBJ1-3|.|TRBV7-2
CASSLGPWGQTPGNTIYF
TGTGCCAGCAGCTTAGGGCCCTGGGGACAGACGCCTGGAAACACCATATATTTT
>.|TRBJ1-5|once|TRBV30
CAWSVGGGQPQHF
TGTGCCTGGAGTGTTGGGGGTGGTCAGCCCCAGCATTTT
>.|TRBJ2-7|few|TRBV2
CASSTQGSEQYF
TGTGCCAGCAGTACCCAGGGTTCCGAGCAGTACTTC
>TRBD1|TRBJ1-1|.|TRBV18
CASSRWDRGPTEAFF
TGTGCCAGCTCACGTTGGGACAGGGGGCCTACTGAAGCTTTCTTT
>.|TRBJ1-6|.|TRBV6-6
CASSYPGTGPNSPLHF
TGTGCCAGCAGTTACCCTGGGACGGGACCCAATTCACCCCTCCACTTT
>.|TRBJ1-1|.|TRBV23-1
CASSQFSTEAFF
TGCGCCAGCAGTCAATTCTCCACTGAAGCTTTCTTT
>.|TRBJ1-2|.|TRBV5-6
CASSLARHYNYGYTF
TGTGCCAGCAGCTTGGCTAGACATTATAACTATGGCTACACCTTC
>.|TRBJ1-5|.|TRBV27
CASRRGNTVRYSNQPQHF
TGTGCCAGCAGACGGGGGAACACAGTCCGCTATAGCAATCAGCCCCAGCATTTT
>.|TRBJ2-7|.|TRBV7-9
CASSPLGSGANEQYF
TGTGCCAGCAGCCCCTTGGGGTCAGGCGCCAACGAGCAGTACTTC
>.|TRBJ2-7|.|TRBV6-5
CASSRNYEQYF
TGTGCCAGCAGTCGAAATTACGAGCAGTACTTC
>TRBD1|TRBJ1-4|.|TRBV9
CASSVGKGGLATNEKLFF
TGTGCCAGCAGCGTAGGAAAAGGGGGCCTCGCAACTAATGAAAAACTGTTTTTT
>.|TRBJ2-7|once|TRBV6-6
CAARRRKGYEQYF
TGTGCCGCCAGGCGTCGGAAGGGCTACGAGCAGTACTTC
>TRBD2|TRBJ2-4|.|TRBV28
CASSRGGRGNIQYF
TGTGCCAGCAGTAGGGGCGGGAGGGGAAACATTCAGTACTTC
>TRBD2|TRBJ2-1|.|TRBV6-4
CASSVTSGNEQFF
TGTGCCAGCAGTGTGACTAGCGGGAATGAGCAGTTCTTC